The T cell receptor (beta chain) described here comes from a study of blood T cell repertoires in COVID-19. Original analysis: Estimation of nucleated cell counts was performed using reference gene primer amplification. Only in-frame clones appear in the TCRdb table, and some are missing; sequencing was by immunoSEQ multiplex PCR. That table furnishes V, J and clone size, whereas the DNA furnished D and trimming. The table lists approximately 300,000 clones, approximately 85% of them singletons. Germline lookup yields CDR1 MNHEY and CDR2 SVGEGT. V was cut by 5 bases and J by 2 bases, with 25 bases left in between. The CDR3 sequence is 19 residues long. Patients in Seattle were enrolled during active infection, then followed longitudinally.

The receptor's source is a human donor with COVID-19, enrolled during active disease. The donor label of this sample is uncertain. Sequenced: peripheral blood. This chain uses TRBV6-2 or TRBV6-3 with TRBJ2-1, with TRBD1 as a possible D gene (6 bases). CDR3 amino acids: CASSLTRSRNGGTYNEQFF. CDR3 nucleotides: TGTGCCAGCAGTCTCACCCGCTCCCGGAATGGGGGCACCTACAATGAGCAGTTCTTC.